This T cell receptor beta chain is from a study of shared clonotypes between healthy human individuals. Overall study: Three plates were used per donor for CD4 naive, three for CD4 memory, two for CD8 naive and one for CD8 memory.

Whole-study results and caveats: Among the subsets, naive ones generally showed larger estimated richness than memory ones. A few donors showed sharing of around 5.3% of naive CD4 clonotypes.

This clone appeared a single time. The target antigen is unknown. Methods used by the authors: Filtering was not the same, since immunoSEQ gave junction-only sequences without quality scores. Sequenced by immunoSEQ multiplex PCR; TCRdb stores in-frame clones only, minus some. V and J calls and clone size come straight from that table; D and trimming were deduced from the DNA. The sample has 1,500,000 or so clones, roughly 96% seen once. The TCR originated in a man aged 25 to 40 in good health. Input material: naive CD4+ T cells sorted from blood. Subset given: CD45RA+ positively selected.

Written as DNA, the CDR3 is TGTGCCAGCAGCCTCCGTTCAGCGGGGGGGGACTTTTACGAGCAGTACTTC. Its translation is CASSLRSAGGDFYEQYF. The rearrangement uses TRBV4-2 and TRBJ2-7; TRBD2 matches 10 bases. V shed 4 bases, J shed 4 bases, and the junction held 13 bases outside the gene matches. Germline values: CDR1 LGHNA, CDR2 YNFKEQ. The CDR3 has 17 amino acids.